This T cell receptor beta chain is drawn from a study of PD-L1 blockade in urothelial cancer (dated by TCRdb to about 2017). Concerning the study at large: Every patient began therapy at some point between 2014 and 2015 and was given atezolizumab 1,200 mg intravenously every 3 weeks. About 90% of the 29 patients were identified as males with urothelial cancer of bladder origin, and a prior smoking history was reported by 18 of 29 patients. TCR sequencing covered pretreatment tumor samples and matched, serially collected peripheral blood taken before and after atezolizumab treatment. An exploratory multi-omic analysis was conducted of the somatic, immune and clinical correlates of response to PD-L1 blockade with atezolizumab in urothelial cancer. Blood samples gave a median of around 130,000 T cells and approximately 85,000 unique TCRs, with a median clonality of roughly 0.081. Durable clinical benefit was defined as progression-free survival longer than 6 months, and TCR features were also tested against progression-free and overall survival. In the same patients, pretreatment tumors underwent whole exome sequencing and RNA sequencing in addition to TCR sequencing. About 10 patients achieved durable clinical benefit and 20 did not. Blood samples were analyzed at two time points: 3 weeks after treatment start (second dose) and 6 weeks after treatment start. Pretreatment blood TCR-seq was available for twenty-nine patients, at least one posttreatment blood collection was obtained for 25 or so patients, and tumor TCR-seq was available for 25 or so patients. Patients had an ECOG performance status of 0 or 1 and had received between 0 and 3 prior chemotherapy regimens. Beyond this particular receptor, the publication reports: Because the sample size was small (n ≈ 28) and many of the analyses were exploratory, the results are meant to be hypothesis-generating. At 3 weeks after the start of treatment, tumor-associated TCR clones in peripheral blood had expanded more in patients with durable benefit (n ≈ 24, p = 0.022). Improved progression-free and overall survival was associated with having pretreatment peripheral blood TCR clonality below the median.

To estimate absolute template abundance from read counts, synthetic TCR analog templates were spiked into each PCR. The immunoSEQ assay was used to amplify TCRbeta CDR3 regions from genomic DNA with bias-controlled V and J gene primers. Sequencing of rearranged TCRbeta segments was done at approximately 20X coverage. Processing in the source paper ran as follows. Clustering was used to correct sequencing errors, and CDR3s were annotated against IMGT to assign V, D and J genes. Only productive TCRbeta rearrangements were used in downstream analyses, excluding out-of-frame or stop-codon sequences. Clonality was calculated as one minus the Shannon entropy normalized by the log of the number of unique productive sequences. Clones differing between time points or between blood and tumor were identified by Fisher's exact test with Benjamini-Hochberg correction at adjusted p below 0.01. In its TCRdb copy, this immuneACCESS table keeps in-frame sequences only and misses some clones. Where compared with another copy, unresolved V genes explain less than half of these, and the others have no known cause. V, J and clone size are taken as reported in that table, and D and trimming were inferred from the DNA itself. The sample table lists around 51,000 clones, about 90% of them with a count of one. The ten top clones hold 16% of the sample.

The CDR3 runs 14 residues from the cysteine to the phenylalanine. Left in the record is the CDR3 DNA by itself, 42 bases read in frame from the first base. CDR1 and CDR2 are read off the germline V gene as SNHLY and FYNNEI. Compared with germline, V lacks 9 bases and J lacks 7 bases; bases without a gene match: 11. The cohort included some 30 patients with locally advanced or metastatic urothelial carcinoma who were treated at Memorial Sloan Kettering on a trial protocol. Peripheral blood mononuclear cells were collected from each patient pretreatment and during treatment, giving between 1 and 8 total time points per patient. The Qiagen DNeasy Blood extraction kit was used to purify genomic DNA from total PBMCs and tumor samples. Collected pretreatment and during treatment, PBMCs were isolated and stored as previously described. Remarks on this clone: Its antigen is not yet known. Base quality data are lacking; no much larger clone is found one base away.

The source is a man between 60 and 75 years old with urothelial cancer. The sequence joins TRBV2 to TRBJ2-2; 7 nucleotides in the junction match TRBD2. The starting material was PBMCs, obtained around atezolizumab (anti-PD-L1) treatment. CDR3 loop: CARGRDLVDGELFF. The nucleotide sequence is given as TGTGCCAGGGGGAGGGATCTGGTCGACGGGGAGCTGTTTTTT.